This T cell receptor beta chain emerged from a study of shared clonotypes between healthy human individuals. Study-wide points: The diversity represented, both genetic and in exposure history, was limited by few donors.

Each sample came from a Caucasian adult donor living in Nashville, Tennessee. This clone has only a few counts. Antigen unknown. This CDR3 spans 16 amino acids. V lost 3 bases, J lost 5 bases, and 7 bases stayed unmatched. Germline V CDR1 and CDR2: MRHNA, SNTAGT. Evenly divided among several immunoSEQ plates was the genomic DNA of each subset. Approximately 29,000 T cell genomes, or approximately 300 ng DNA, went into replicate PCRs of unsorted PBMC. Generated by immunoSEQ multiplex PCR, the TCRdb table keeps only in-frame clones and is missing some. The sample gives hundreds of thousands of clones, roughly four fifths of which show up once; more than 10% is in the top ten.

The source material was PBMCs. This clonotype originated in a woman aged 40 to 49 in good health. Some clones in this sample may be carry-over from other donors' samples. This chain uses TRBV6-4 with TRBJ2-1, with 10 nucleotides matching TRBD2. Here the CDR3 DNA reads TGTGCCAGCAGTGAGACTAGCGGGTCCGGGGACAATGAGCAGTTCTTC. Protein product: CASSETSGSGDNEQFF.